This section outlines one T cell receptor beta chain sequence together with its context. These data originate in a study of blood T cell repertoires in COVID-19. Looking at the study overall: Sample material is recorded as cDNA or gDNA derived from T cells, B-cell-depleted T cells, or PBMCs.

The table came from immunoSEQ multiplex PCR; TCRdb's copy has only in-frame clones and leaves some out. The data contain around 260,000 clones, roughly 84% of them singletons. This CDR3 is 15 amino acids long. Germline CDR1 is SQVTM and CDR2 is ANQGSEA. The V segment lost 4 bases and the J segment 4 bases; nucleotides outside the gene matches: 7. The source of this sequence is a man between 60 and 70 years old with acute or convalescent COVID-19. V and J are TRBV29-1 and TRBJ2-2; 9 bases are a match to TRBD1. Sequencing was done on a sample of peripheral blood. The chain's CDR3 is CSVVMGQGRTGELFF. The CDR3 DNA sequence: TGCAGCGTTGTTATGGGACAGGGACGCACCGGGGAGCTGTTTTTT.